This is a list of T cell receptor beta chains from one sample in a study of neoadjuvant anti-PD-1 for oral cavity cancer. Assay: immunoSEQ multiplex PCR; the TCRdb copy retains only in-frame clones and omits some. The sample has tens of thousands of clones, under 30% seen once. Sequenced material: tumor tissue, taken after nivolumab (anti-PD-1) treatment. The receptors were sampled from a person between 35 and 79 years old with oral cavity squamous cell carcinoma. Each CDR3 is given with its conserved first and last residue. D genes are given only for firm matches. For some rows the clone size is stated as once, few or many, or as a class when expanded; others skip it.

clone_size: .
d_call: .
v_call: TRBV6-5
j_call: TRBJ2-5
cdr3_aa: CASSFRESETQYF
cdr3_nt: TGTGCCAGCAGTTTTAGGGAATCAGAGACCCAGTACTTC

clone_size: .
d_call: .
v_call: TRBV28
j_call: TRBJ1-4
cdr3_aa: CASSSPRVEKLFF
cdr3_nt: TGTGCCAGCAGTTCACCCAGGGTGGAAAAACTGTTTTTT

clone_size: few
d_call: TRBD1
v_call: TRBV19
j_call: TRBJ1-1
cdr3_aa: CASRTWGRGLNTEAFF
cdr3_nt: TGTGCCAGTAGGACCTGGGGCAGGGGGCTGAACACTGAAGCTTTCTTT

clone_size: .
d_call: .
v_call: TRBV2
j_call: TRBJ2-7
cdr3_aa: CASSADYEQYF
cdr3_nt: TGTGCCAGCAGTGCGGATTACGAGCAGTACTTC

clone_size: few
d_call: .
v_call: TRBV2
j_call: TRBJ1-2
cdr3_aa: CASSSDGGGYTF
cdr3_nt: TGTGCCAGCAGTTCAGATGGGGGTGGCTACACCTTC

clone_size: .
d_call: TRBD2
v_call: TRBV30
j_call: TRBJ2-3
cdr3_aa: CAWRTLAGEADTQYF
cdr3_nt: TGTGCCTGGAGGACCTTAGCGGGAGAAGCAGATACGCAGTATTTT

clone_size: many
d_call: .
v_call: TRBV7-3
j_call: TRBJ1-2
cdr3_aa: CASSPGPGHGYTF
cdr3_nt: TGTGCCAGCAGCCCGGGACCAGGACATGGCTACACCTTC

clone_size: many
d_call: .
v_call: TRBV6-5
j_call: TRBJ1-4
cdr3_aa: CASSSIWLDEKLFF
cdr3_nt: TGTGCCAGCAGCTCGATATGGTTGGATGAAAAACTGTTTTTT

clone_size: .
d_call: .
v_call: TRBV12-5
j_call: TRBJ1-2
cdr3_aa: CASGTDGYGYTF
cdr3_nt: TGTGCTAGTGGGACTGACGGCTATGGCTACACCTTC

clone_size: many
d_call: .
v_call: TRBV2
j_call: TRBJ2-7
cdr3_aa: CASSDDNLAAHLYEQYF
cdr3_nt: TGTGCCAGCAGTGATGATAATCTGGCGGCCCACCTCTACGAGCAGTACTTC

clone_size: .
d_call: .
v_call: TRBV7-9
j_call: TRBJ2-1
cdr3_aa: CASSLERSGQFF
cdr3_nt: TGTGCCAGCAGCTTAGAACGTAGTGGGCAGTTCTTC

clone_size: .
d_call: .
v_call: TRBV7-9
j_call: TRBJ2-7
cdr3_aa: CASSSRYYEQYF
cdr3_nt: TGTGCCAGCAGTTCCCGATATTACGAGCAGTACTTC

clone_size: many
d_call: TRBD1
v_call: TRBV15
j_call: TRBJ1-2
cdr3_aa: CATSTRRTGYGYTF
cdr3_nt: TGTGCCACCAGCACCAGGAGGACAGGCTATGGCTACACCTTC

clone_size: .
d_call: .
v_call: TRBV2
j_call: TRBJ2-6
cdr3_aa: CASSQSLYLSGANVLTF
cdr3_nt: TGTGCCAGCAGCCAGAGCCTTTATTTATCTGGGGCCAACGTCCTGACTTTC

clone_size: many
d_call: .
v_call: TRBV10-3
j_call: TRBJ1-2
cdr3_aa: CAIRVPQGANYGYTF
cdr3_nt: TGTGCCATCAGAGTCCCACAGGGAGCTAACTATGGCTACACCTTC

clone_size: once
d_call: .
v_call: TRBV5-1
j_call: TRBJ2-2
cdr3_aa: CASSAHLNTGELFF
cdr3_nt: TGCGCCAGCAGCGCCCATTTGAACACCGGGGAGCTGTTTTTT

clone_size: .
d_call: .
v_call: TRBV4-1
j_call: TRBJ1-2
cdr3_aa: CASSHLSGGNYGYTF
cdr3_nt: TGCGCCAGCAGCCACCTCTCCGGGGGGAACTATGGCTACACCTTC

clone_size: .
d_call: TRBD2
v_call: TRBV30
j_call: TRBJ2-5
cdr3_aa: CAWSVLTSGGGETQYF
cdr3_nt: TGTGCCTGGAGTGTACTGACTAGCGGGGGGGGAGAGACCCAGTACTTC

clone_size: few
d_call: TRBD1
v_call: TRBV19
j_call: TRBJ1-2
cdr3_aa: CASSFLQGASENYGYTF
cdr3_nt: TGTGCCAGTAGTTTTTTACAGGGGGCATCCGAAAACTATGGCTACACCTTC

clone_size: .
d_call: TRBD2
v_call: TRBV28
j_call: TRBJ2-5
cdr3_aa: CASSSTSGSQETQYF
cdr3_nt: TGTGCCAGCAGCTCGACTAGCGGATCTCAAGAGACCCAGTACTTC

clone_size: .
d_call: .
v_call: TRBV5-1
j_call: TRBJ1-1
cdr3_aa: CASSFLGDTEAFF
cdr3_nt: TGCGCCAGCAGCTTCCTCGGTGACACTGAAGCTTTCTTT

clone_size: few
d_call: .
v_call: TRBV29-1
j_call: TRBJ1-2
cdr3_aa: CSVEDEARTYGYTF
cdr3_nt: TGCAGCGTTGAAGATGAAGCCAGGACCTATGGCTACACCTTC

clone_size: .
d_call: .
v_call: TRBV5-1
j_call: TRBJ1-2
cdr3_aa: CASSLGGRTYGYTF
cdr3_nt: TGCGCCAGCAGCTTGGGTGGACGGACCTATGGCTACACCTTC

clone_size: many
d_call: .
v_call: TRBV7-9
j_call: TRBJ2-4
cdr3_aa: CASSGWGGKNIQYF
cdr3_nt: TGTGCCAGCAGCGGGTGGGGCGGGAAAAACATTCAGTACTTC

clone_size: .
d_call: .
v_call: TRBV29-1
j_call: TRBJ2-7
cdr3_aa: CSVGSGHGSYEQYF
cdr3_nt: TGCAGCGTTGGAAGCGGGCACGGCTCCTACGAGCAGTACTTC

clone_size: .
d_call: TRBD1
v_call: TRBV6-4
j_call: TRBJ1-5
cdr3_aa: CASGGWGQGDNQPQHF
cdr3_nt: TGTGCCAGCGGGGGGTGGGGACAGGGCGATAATCAGCCCCAGCATTTT

clone_size: .
d_call: .
v_call: TRBV7-2
j_call: TRBJ2-7
cdr3_aa: CASSRTVLSYEQYF
cdr3_nt: TGTGCCAGCAGTCGGACAGTCCTCTCCTACGAGCAGTACTTC

clone_size: .
d_call: TRBD2
v_call: TRBV29-1
j_call: TRBJ2-3
cdr3_aa: CSVLSSGSPDTQYF
cdr3_nt: TGCAGCGTTTTGAGTAGCGGGTCCCCAGATACGCAGTATTTT

clone_size: .
d_call: .
v_call: TRBV6-5
j_call: TRBJ1-1
cdr3_aa: CASSYSGLGRAFF
cdr3_nt: TGTGCCAGCAGTTACTCGGGCCTAGGGCGAGCTTTCTTT

clone_size: .
d_call: .
v_call: TRBV28
j_call: TRBJ2-7
cdr3_aa: CASSLGLTGTDEQYF
cdr3_nt: TGTGCCAGCAGTTTAGGGCTGACAGGGACTGACGAGCAGTACTTC

clone_size: .
d_call: .
v_call: TRBV27
j_call: TRBJ1-5
cdr3_aa: CASSLSTYGSNQPQHF
cdr3_nt: TGTGCCAGCAGTTTATCAACCTACGGTAGCAATCAGCCCCAGCATTTT

clone_size: .
d_call: .
v_call: TRBV7-3
j_call: TRBJ2-2
cdr3_aa: CASSLSSSTGELFF
cdr3_nt: TGTGCCAGCAGCTTAAGTAGTAGCACCGGGGAGCTGTTTTTT

clone_size: few
d_call: .
v_call: TRBV29-1
j_call: TRBJ2-1
cdr3_aa: CSVEAGRQQFF
cdr3_nt: TGCAGCGTTGAGGCAGGTAGGCAGCAGTTCTTC